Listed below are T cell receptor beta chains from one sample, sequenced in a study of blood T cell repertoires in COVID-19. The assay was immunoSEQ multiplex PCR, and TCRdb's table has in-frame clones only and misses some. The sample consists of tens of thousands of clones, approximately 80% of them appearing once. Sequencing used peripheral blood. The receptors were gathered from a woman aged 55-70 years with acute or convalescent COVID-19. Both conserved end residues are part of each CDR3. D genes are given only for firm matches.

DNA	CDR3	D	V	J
TGTGCCAGCAGATCGGACAGGGGTAACACCGGGGAGCTGTTTTTT	CASRSDRGNTGELFF	TRBD1	TRBV6-5	TRBJ2-2
TGTGCCAGTAGTATAGTAGCCGGGACAGGGAACACTGAAGCTTTCTTT	CASSIVAGTGNTEAFF	TRBD1	TRBV19	TRBJ1-1
TGTGCCAGCTACCTCCAGGGGAGCACAGATACGCAGTATTTT	CASYLQGSTDTQYF	NA	TRBV6-5	TRBJ2-3
TGTGCCAGCAGCGTACTGGACTCTTTAAACTACAATGAGCAGTTCTTC	CASSVLDSLNYNEQFF	NA	TRBV9	TRBJ2-1
TGCAGCATTGCCGAGCGGCGGACTGAAGCTTTCTTT	CSIAERRTEAFF	NA	TRBV29-1	TRBJ1-1
TGTGCCAGCAGCTTATCAGGACAGGGGGCGCGGGGCTATGGCTACACCTTC	CASSLSGQGARGYGYTF	TRBD1	TRBV11-2	TRBJ1-2
TGTGCCAGCAGCTGGGGACTAGCGGGAGTCGCCGGGGAGCTGTTTTTT	CASSWGLAGVAGELFF	TRBD2	TRBV7-8	TRBJ2-2
TGTGCCAGCAGACCCGACTTGGGCAATCAGCCCCAGCATTTT	CASRPDLGNQPQHF	NA	TRBV6-5	TRBJ1-5
TGCGCCAGCAGCCTGACTAGCGGGAGAGACAATGAGCAGTTCTTC	CASSLTSGRDNEQFF	TRBD2	TRBV5-1	TRBJ2-1
TGTGCCAGCAGTGATAGGAGGCTTACCCTTTCCTACGAGCAGTACTTC	CASSDRRLTLSYEQYF	NA	TRBV6-1	TRBJ2-7
TGCGCCAGCAGCAAAACCTCCACGGGATACAATGAGCAGTTCTTC	CASSKTSTGYNEQFF	NA	TRBV5-1	TRBJ2-1
TGTGCCAGTAGTATGGGGGCAGGGCGGACTGAAGCTTTCTTT	CASSMGAGRTEAFF	NA	TRBV19	TRBJ1-1
TGTGCCAGCAGCTTGGCGGGGGGACTAGCTACAGAGACCCAGTACTTC	CASSLAGGLATETQYF	TRBD2	TRBV5-4	TRBJ2-5
TGTGCCAGCACTAACTGGGGGGGGAACTATGGCTACACCTTC	CASTNWGGNYGYTF	NA	TRBV7-8	TRBJ1-2